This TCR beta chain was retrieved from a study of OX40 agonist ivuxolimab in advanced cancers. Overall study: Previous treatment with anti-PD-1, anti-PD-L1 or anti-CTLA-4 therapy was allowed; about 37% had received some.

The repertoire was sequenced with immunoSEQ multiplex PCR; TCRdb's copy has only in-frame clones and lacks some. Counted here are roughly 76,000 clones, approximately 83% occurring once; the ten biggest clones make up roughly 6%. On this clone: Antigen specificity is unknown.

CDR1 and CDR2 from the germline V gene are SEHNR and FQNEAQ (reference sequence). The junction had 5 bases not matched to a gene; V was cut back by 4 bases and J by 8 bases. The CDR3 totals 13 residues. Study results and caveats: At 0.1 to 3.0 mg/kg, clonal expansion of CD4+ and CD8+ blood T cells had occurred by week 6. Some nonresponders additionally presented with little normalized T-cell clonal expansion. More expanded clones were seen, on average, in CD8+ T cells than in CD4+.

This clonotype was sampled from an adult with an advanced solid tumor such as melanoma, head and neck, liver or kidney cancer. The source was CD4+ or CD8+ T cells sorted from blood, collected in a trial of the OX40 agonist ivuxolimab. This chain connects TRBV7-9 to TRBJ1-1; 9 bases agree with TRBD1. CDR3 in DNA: TGTGCCAGCAGCTACTTAGGACAGGGGGAAGCTTTCTTT. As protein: CASSYLGQGEAFF. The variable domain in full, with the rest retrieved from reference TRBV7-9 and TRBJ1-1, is DTGVSQNPRHKITKRGQNVTFRCDPISEHNRLYWYRQTLGQGPEFLTYFQNEAQLEKSRLLSDRFSAERPKGSFSTLEIQRTEQGDSAMYLCASSYLGQGEAFFGQGTRLTVV.